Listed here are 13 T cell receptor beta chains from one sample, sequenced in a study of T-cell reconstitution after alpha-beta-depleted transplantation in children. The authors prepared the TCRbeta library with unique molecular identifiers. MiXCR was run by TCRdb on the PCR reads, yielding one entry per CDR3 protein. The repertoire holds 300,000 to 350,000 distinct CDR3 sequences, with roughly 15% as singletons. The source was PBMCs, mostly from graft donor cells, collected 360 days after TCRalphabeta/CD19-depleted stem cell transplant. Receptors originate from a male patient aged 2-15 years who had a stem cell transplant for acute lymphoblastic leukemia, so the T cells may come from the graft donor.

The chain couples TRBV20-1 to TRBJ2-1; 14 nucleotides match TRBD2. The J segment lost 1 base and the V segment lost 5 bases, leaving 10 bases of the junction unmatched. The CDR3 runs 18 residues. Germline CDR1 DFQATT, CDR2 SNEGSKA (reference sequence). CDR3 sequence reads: CSASTTSGRDGSYNEQFF. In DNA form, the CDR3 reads TGCAGTGCTTCTACGACTAGCGGGAGGGACGGATCCTACAATGAGCAGTTCTTC.

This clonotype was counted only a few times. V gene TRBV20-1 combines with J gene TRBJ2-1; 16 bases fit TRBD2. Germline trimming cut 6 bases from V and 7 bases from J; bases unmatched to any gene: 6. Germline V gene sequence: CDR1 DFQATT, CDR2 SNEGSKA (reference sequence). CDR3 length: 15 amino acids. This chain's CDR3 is CSAGGLAGGPNEQFF. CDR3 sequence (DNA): TGCAGTGCCGGGGGACTAGCGGGAGGGCCGAATGAGCAGTTCTTC.

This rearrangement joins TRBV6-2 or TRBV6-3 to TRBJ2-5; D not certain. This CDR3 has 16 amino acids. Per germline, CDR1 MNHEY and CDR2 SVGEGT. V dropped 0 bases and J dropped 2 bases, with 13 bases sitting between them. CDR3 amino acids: CASSYSRGRRQETQYF. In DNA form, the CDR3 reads TGTGCCAGCAGTTACTCGCGTGGCAGGCGGCAAGAGACCCAGTACTTC.

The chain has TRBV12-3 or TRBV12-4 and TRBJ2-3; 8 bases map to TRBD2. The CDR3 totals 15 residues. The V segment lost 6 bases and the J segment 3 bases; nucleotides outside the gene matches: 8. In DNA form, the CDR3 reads TGTGCCAGCAGAAAGGGACTAGGCGGTACAGATACGCAGTATTTT. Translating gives CASRKGLGGTDTQYF.

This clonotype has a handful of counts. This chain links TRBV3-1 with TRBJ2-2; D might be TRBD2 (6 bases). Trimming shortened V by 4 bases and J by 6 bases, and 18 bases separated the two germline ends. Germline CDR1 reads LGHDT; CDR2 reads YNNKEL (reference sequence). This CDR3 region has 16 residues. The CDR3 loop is CASSPVGGSVAGELFF. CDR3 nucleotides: TGTGCCAGCAGCCCCGTCGGGGGTTCGGTCGCCGGGGAGCTGTTTTTT.

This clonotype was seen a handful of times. CDR3 residues: CASSLDRGEYNEQFF. The CDR3 DNA reads TGTGCCAGCAGCCTCGACAGGGGCGAATACAATGAGCAGTTCTTC. The chain is built from TRBV7-2 and TRBJ2-1; 8 positions match TRBD1. Trimming cost V 5 bases and J 4 bases; bases outside gene matches: 7. Germline CDR1 and CDR2: SGHTA and FQGNSA. The CDR3 length is 15 residues.

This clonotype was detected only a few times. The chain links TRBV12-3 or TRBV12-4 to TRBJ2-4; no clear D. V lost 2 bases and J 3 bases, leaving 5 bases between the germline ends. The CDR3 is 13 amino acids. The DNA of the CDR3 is TGTGCCAGCAGTTTATACGACAAAAACATTCAGTACTTC. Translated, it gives CASSLYDKNIQYF.

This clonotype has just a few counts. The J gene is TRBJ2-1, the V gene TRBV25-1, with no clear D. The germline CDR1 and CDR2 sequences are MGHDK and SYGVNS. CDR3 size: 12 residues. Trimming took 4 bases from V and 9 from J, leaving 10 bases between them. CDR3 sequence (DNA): TGTGCCAGCAGTGGAATGTCGGGTGAGCAGTTCTTC. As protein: CASSGMSGEQFF.

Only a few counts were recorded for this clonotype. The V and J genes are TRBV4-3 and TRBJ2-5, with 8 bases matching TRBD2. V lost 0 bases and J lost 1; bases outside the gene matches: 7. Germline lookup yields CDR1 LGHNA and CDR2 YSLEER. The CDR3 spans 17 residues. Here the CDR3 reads CASSQDGPSGFQETQYF. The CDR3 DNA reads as TGCGCCAGCAGCCAAGATGGGCCTAGCGGGTTCCAAGAGACCCAGTACTTC.

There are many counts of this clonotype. CDR3 protein: CASSSSGGTDTQYF. The DNA for the CDR3 is TGTGCCAGCAGTTCTAGCGGGGGCACAGATACGCAGTATTTT. The chain is built from TRBV12-3 or TRBV12-4 and TRBJ2-3, with 9 bases identical to TRBD2. The CDR3 length is 14 residues. The trim removed 4 bases at V and 1 base at J, leaving 0 bases unmatched.

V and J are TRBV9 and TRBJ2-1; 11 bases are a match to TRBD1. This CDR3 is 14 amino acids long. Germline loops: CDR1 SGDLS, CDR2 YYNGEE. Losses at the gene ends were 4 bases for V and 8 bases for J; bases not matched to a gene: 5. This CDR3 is CASSPGTGGHEQFF. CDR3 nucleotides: TGTGCCAGCAGCCCCGGGACAGGGGGGCATGAGCAGTTCTTC.

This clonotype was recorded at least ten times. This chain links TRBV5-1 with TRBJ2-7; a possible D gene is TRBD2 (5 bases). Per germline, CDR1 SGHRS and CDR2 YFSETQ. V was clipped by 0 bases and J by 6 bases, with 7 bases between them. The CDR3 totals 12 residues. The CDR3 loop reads CASSLGGIEQYF. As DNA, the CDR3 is TGCGCCAGCAGCTTGGGAGGGATCGAGCAGTACTTC.

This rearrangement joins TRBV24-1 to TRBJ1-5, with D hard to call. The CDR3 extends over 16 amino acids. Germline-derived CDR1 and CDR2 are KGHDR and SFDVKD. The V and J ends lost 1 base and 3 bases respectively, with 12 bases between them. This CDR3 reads CATSDLAGSHNQPQHF. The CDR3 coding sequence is TGTGCCACCAGTGATTTAGCGGGAAGTCACAATCAGCCCCAGCATTTT.